What follows are 27 T cell receptor beta chains derived from one specimen sequenced in a study of cytomegalovirus exposure and HLA in healthy donors. With 60 Vbeta and 13 Jbeta primers, the PCR was carried out. Produced via immunoSEQ multiplex PCR; TCRdb's table is partial and in-frame only. The data show 100,000 or so clones, around 15% seen once. The sequenced sample was PBMCs. All receptors come from a female donor in good health and CMV-seronegative.

This chain links TRBV5-4 with TRBJ2-5, with a possible D match to TRBD1 (6 bases). The CDR3 covers 13 residues. Trimming removed 2 bases from V and 7 bases from J, with 12 bases in between. From germline, CDR1 is SGHNT and CDR2 YYREEE (reference sequence). CDR3 DNA sequence: TGTGCCAGCAGCTTACAGGGCCAGGGGACCCAGTACTTC. This encodes CASSLQGQGTQYF.

This chain connects TRBV27 to TRBJ1-3; D gene unclear. Germline CDR1 is MNHEY and CDR2 is SMNVEV (reference sequence). The CDR3 is 14 amino acids. V was shortened by 2 bases and J by 4 bases, with 9 bases between the two germline ends. The CDR3 DNA follows: TGTGCCAGCAGTTTACGCTACGCCGGAAACACCATATATTTT. Amino acid sequence: CASSLRYAGNTIYF.

V and J are TRBV7-8 and TRBJ2-7, with 8 nucleotides matching TRBD2. Germline-derived CDR1 and CDR2 are SGHVS and FQNEAQ. This CDR3 is built from 12 residues. In nucleotides, the CDR3 is TGTGCAGCCGGGAGGGATACCTACGAGCAGTACTTC. It encodes CAAGRDTYEQYF.

The rearrangement uses TRBV19 and TRBJ2-3; D not certain. CDR1 is LNHDA and CDR2 is SQIVND in the germline V gene (reference sequence). This CDR3 has 12 amino acids. V was pared by 7 bases and J by 6 bases, with 11 bases between. The CDR3 loop reads CASTSYKDTQYF. CDR3 DNA: TGTGCCAGTACCTCCTATAAGGATACGCAGTATTTT. Full variable domain (rest looked up from reference TRBV19 and TRBJ2-3): DGGITQSPKYLFRKEGQNVTLSCEQNLNHDAMYWYRQDPGQGLRLIYYSQIVNDFQKGDIAEGYSVSREKKESFPLTVTSAQKNPTAFYLCASTSYKDTQYFGPGTRLTVL.

V and J are TRBV28 and TRBJ1-2; 12 nucleotides line up with TRBD1. The CDR3 totals 16 residues. J was trimmed by 4 bases and V by 5 bases; bases with no gene match: 8. The germline CDR1 and CDR2 sequences are MDHEN and SYDVKM. CDR3 bases: TGTGCCAGCAGTCCCGAGGGACAGGGGGCAAGCTATGGCTACACCTTC. It translates to CASSPEGQGASYGYTF.

This chain uses TRBV2 with TRBJ2-7, with a possible D match to TRBD2 (6 bases). The CDR3 is 14 amino acids. V was shortened by 3 bases and J by 0 bases, with 9 bases between the two germline ends. Per the germline V gene, CDR1 is SNHLY and CDR2 is FYNNEI. CDR3 nucleotides: TGTGCCAGCAGTGAGGACGGGGGCTCCTACGAGCAGTACTTC. This gives the protein CASSEDGGSYEQYF.

This clone has a handful of counts. V is TRBV5-1 and J is TRBJ2-5; TRBD1 is a possible D gene (5 bases). The V end lost 0 bases, the J end lost 0 bases, and 6 bases lay between the germline ends. Germline CDR1 and CDR2: SGHRS and YFSETQ. CDR3 length: 14 amino acids. CDR3 sequence (DNA): TGCGCCAGCAGCTTGGGACAGAACCAAGAGACCCAGTACTTC. Protein product: CASSLGQNQETQYF.

This clone was seen only once. J is TRBJ2-2 and V is TRBV9, with 9 bases lining up with TRBD1. The germline V gene has CDR1 SGDLS and CDR2 YYNGEE. The trim removed 3 bases at V and 6 bases at J, leaving 6 bases unmatched. The length of the CDR3 is 15 residues. The chain's CDR3 is CASSGGQGASGELFF. The DNA for the CDR3 is TGTGCCAGCAGCGGGGGACAGGGAGCTTCCGGGGAGCTGTTTTTT. Looking up the rest from reference TRBV9 and TRBJ2-2 gives the full variable domain: DSGVTQTPKHLITATGQRVTLRCSPRSGDLSVYWYQQSLDQGLQFLIQYYNGEERAKGNILERFSAQQFPDLHSELNLSSLELGDSALYFCASSGGQGASGELFFGEGSRLTVL.

The V call is TRBV6-5, the J call TRBJ1-2; unclear D gene. V was cut by 2 bases and J by 1 base, with 5 bases left in between. This CDR3 is built from 13 residues. Germline V lookup: CDR1 MNHEY, CDR2 SVGAGI. The CDR3 reads CASSYQDNYGYTF. CDR3 nucleotide sequence: TGTGCCAGCAGTTACCAGGATAACTATGGCTACACCTTC.

This clone was counted once. The V and J genes are TRBV4-1 and TRBJ1-2; D gene unclear. Looked up from germline, CDR1 is MGHRA and CDR2 is YSYEKL. This CDR3 contains 15 residues. Trimming stripped 0 bases from V and 1 base from J, with 9 bases between. The DNA for the CDR3 is TGCGCCAGCAGCCAAGATCTGCGGAATAACTATGGCTACACCTTC. The encoded protein is CASSQDLRNNYGYTF.

This clone was seen a handful of times. The chain uses TRBV5-6 and TRBJ2-1; no firm D call. This CDR3 region has 13 residues. The germline V gene has CDR1 SGHDT and CDR2 YYEEEE. The ends were cut back, 0 bases at V and 5 bases at J, with 6 bases in the middle. Here the CDR3 reads CASSLGGDNEQFF. The CDR3 bases are TGTGCCAGCAGCTTGGGCGGCGACAATGAGCAGTTCTTC.

Only a few counts were recorded for this clone. The J gene is TRBJ2-7, the V gene TRBV28, with a tentative D call TRBD1 (5 bases). In germline, CDR1 is MDHEN, CDR2 SYDVKM. Trimming shortened V by 7 bases and J by 5 bases, and 15 bases separated the two germline ends. The CDR3 covers 13 residues. CDR3 DNA: TGTGCCAGCATACAGGCCTTTGACCACGAGCAGTACTTC. Translating it yields CASIQAFDHEQYF.

Only a few counts were recorded for this clone. The gene calls are TRBV7-8 and TRBJ1-1; D is perhaps TRBD1 (5 bases). Germline values: CDR1 SGHVS, CDR2 FQNEAQ. This CDR3 spans 14 amino acids. V was trimmed by 3 bases and J by 1 base, leaving 9 bases between them. Here the CDR3 reads CASSFFRENTEAFF. CDR3 sequence (DNA): TGTGCCAGCAGCTTCTTCAGGGAGAACACTGAAGCTTTCTTT. Full variable domain (rest looked up from reference TRBV7-8 and TRBJ1-1): GAGVSQSPRYKVAKRGQDVALRCDPISGHVSLFWYQQALGQGPEFLTYFQNEAQLDKSGLPSDRFFAERPEGSVSTLKIQRTQQEDSAVYLCASSFFRENTEAFFGQGTRLTVV.

This clone has more than one count but fewer than ten. The chain recombines TRBV4-1 with TRBJ1-2; 7 bases are shared with TRBD1. Trimming cost V 1 base and J 4 bases; bases outside gene matches: 9. The CDR3 contains 16 residues. The germline V gene encodes CDR1 MGHRA and CDR2 YSYEKL. The CDR3 DNA follows: TGCGCCAGCAGCCAAGGCGGTACCGGGACAGTCTATGGCTACACCTTC. The encoded protein is CASSQGGTGTVYGYTF.

This clone appeared a few times. V and J are TRBV27 and TRBJ2-1; 14 bases match TRBD2. V trimming: 6 bases; J trimming: 0 bases; junction bases outside the gene matches: 13. The CDR3 is 20 amino acids. Germline-derived CDR1 and CDR2 are MNHEY and SMNVEV (reference sequence). CDR3 region: CASSRGLAGGYRLSYNEQFF. CDR3 nucleotides: TGTGCCAGCAGCCGAGGACTAGCGGGGGGCTATAGACTCTCCTACAATGAGCAGTTCTTC.

This clone was picked up a small number of times. The V and J genes are TRBV30 and TRBJ2-5; 11 bases match TRBD1. The CDR3 is made up of 14 amino acids. V trimming: 3 bases; J trimming: 4 bases; junction bases outside the gene matches: 4. Germline V gene data show CDR1 as GTSNPN and CDR2 as SVGIG (reference sequence). The CDR3 DNA reads TGTGCCTGGAGAGGGACAGGGGGACGAGAGACCCAGTACTTC. It encodes CAWRGTGGRETQYF.

In nucleotides, the CDR3 is TGTGCCAGCTCACCGACAGGGGACGAGCAGTACTTC. It is translated as CASSPTGDEQYF. This chain links TRBV18 with TRBJ2-7, with 8 positions matching TRBD1. This CDR3 has 12 amino acids. From germline, CDR1 is KGHSH and CDR2 LQKENI. Trimming removed 3 bases from V and 5 bases from J; junction bases left unmatched: 0. Supplemented by reference TRBV18 and TRBJ2-7, the full variable domain reads NAGVMQNPRHLVRRRGQEARLRCSPMKGHSHVYWYRQLPEEGLKFMVYLQKENIIDESGMPKERFSAEFPKEGPSILRIQQVVRGDSAAYFCASSPTGDEQYFGPGTRLTVT.

As to this clone: A read error may produce the germline difference seen at one junction end. This chain uses TRBV7-7 with TRBJ2-1, with 10 bases matching TRBD2. The CDR3 is 13 amino acids. CDR1 and CDR2 from the germline V gene are SSHAT and FNYEAQ (reference sequence). CDR3 in amino acids: CASSLGLADEQFF. The CDR3 region has the DNA TGTGCTAGCAGCCTAGGACTAGCGGACGAGCAGTTCTTC. Supplemented by reference TRBV7-7 and TRBJ2-1, the full variable domain reads GAGVSQSPRYKVTKRGQDVTLRCDPISSHATLYWYQQALGQGPEFLTYFNYEAQPDKSGLPSDRFSAERPEGSISTLTIQRTEQRDSAMYRCASSLGLADEQFFGPGTRLTVL.

The chain links TRBV23-1 to TRBJ2-1, with D possibly matching TRBD1 (5 bases). TRBV23-1 carries the ORF label, with uncertain function. CDR3 length: 16 amino acids. Trimming removed 0 bases at V and 7 bases at J, with 16 bases between. CDR3 sequence: CASSQSNPGRRNEQFF. The CDR3 DNA is TGCGCCAGCAGTCAATCGAACCCAGGGCGCAGAAATGAGCAGTTCTTC.

This clone was observed a handful of times. V is TRBV5-1 and J is TRBJ2-3; 9 bases fit TRBD2. This CDR3 has 16 residues. Germline trimming cut 5 bases from V and 3 bases from J; bases unmatched to any gene: 10. The germline V gene encodes CDR1 SGHRS and CDR2 YFSETQ. The CDR3 coding sequence is TGCGCCAGCAGGGACGGCGGGGGGGCGAAGACAGATACGCAGTATTTT. Protein sequence: CASRDGGGAKTDTQYF.

CDR3 in DNA: TGCGCCAGCAGCTTGAATATCCGTAGAAACTCTGGGGCCAACGTCCTGACTTTC. Protein sequence: CASSLNIRRNSGANVLTF. The chain combines TRBV5-1 with TRBJ2-6, with D hard to call. Deletions cut 1 base from V and 0 bases from J, with 14 bases between. CDR1 is SGHRS, CDR2 YFSETQ, per germline. The CDR3 consists of 18 residues.

V usage is TRBV7-2 and J usage is TRBJ2-7; D perhaps matches TRBD1 (6 bases). The germline V gene encodes CDR1 SGHTA and CDR2 FQGNSA. Deletions cut 1 base from V and 3 bases from J, with 10 bases between. The CDR3 consists of 14 residues. This chain's CDR3 is CASSLGGQRYEQYF. The CDR3 region has the DNA TGTGCCAGCAGCTTAGGAGGACAGCGCTACGAGCAGTACTTC.

This chain joins TRBV27 and TRBJ2-7, with 8 bases identical to TRBD1. Trimming removed 3 bases from V and 7 bases from J; junction bases left unmatched: 14. The germline V gene encodes CDR1 MNHEY and CDR2 SMNVEV (reference sequence). The CDR3 sequence is 16 residues long. CDR3 in amino acids: CASSFLGTGPSLEQYF. The CDR3 nucleotides are TGTGCCAGCAGTTTCTTGGGGACAGGCCCTAGTTTGGAGCAGTACTTC.

This clone was picked up a small number of times. The V call is TRBV19, the J call TRBJ2-1; D uncertain. The length of the CDR3 is 13 residues. Trimming removed 3 bases at V and 5 bases at J, with 8 bases between. The V gene's germline CDR1 is LNHDA and CDR2 SQIVND (reference sequence). Written as DNA, the CDR3 is TGTGCCAGTAGTATTGGCAGTGACAATGAGCAGTTCTTC. Translating gives CASSIGSDNEQFF.

This clone was counted between two and nine times. The chain carries TRBV4-1 and TRBJ1-2; 7 nucleotides match TRBD1. V was pared by 3 bases and J by 6 bases, with 4 bases of the junction left unmatched. Per the germline V gene, CDR1 is MGHRA and CDR2 is YSYEKL. This CDR3 comprises 13 residues. CDR3 sequence reads: CASSQRQGHGYTF. The CDR3 coding sequence is TGCGCCAGCAGCCAGAGACAGGGCCATGGCTACACCTTC.

In its sample, this clone was seen a few times. The chain couples TRBV29-1 to TRBJ1-4; 8 bases line up with TRBD1. The trim removed 4 bases at V and 8 bases at J, leaving 3 bases unmatched. The CDR3 contains 12 residues. Germline CDR1 reads SQVTM; CDR2 reads ANQGSEA. The CDR3 DNA follows: TGCAGCGTTGGAAGACAGGGGGAAAAACTGTTTTTT. Its protein is CSVGRQGEKLFF.

This clone has just a few counts. The chain has TRBV6-5 and TRBJ1-2; tentative D call: TRBD1 (5 bases). Trimming took off 3 bases at V and 4 bases at J, with 18 bases between the two ends. Per germline, CDR1 MNHEY and CDR2 SVGAGI. The CDR3 covers 16 residues. CDR3 sequence (DNA): TGTGCCAGCAGTTATCAGGGTGAAATATCTCCCTATGGCTACACCTTC. This translates into CASSYQGEISPYGYTF.